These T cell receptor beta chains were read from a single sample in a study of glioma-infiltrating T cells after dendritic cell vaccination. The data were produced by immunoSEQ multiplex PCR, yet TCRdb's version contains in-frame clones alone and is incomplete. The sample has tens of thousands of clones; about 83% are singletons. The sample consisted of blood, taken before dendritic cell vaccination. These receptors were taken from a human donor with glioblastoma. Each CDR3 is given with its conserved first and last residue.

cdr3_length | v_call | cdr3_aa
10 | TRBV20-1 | CSALSGPAFF
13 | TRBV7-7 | CASSRDSNNEQFF
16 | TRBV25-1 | CASSQDSSLNYGGYTF
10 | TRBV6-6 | CASRGLEAFF
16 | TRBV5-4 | CASSLGASGGSYEQYF
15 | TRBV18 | CASSPFSGSENEQFF
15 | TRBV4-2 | CASSQLTGVSYEQYF
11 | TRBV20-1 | CSAPKAGEETF
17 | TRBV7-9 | CASSLTSGYSSYNEQFF
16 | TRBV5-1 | CASSAARDRGAGELFF
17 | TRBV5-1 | CASSFLTSRNSYNEQFF